One sample yielded the 11 T cell receptor beta chains listed below, sequenced in a study of T cell responses to AZD1222 COVID-19 vaccine. Profiling relied on immunoSEQ multiplex PCR, and the TCRdb table lists in-frame clones only, not all of them. The table shows more than 250,000 clones, with more than 85% occurring only once. The input for sequencing was peripheral blood, taken on day 0 of AZD1222 vaccination. These receptors were obtained from an adult in good health.

The chain recombines TRBV6-2 or TRBV6-3 with TRBJ2-7, with TRBD2 as a possible D gene (6 bases). Germline V gene sequence: CDR1 MNHEY, CDR2 SVGEGT. CDR3 length: 15 residues. The V end was cut by 2 bases, the J end by 3 bases, with 14 bases between. CDR3 in amino acids: CASSYRGLGGYEQYF. CDR3 bases: TGTGCCAGCAGTTACCGCGGACTGGGGGGCTACGAGCAGTACTTC.

The CDR3 loop is CASSLLTGGTEAFF. CDR3 nucleotide sequence: TGCGCCAGCAGCTTACTTACAGGGGGCACTGAAGCTTTCTTT. The gene calls are TRBV5-1 and TRBJ1-1; TRBD1 matches 8 bases. CDR1 is SGHRS and CDR2 is YFSETQ in the germline V gene. The CDR3 covers 14 residues. The V and J ends lost 2 bases and 4 bases, in that order; junction bases with no gene match: 4.

CDR3 in DNA: TGCGCCAGCAGCCCTCTTACCGGGACAGGAGGCTACACCTTC. Encoded protein: CASSPLTGTGGYTF. The rearrangement uses TRBV4-1 and TRBJ1-2, with 8 bases fitting TRBD1. This CDR3 has 14 residues. V lost 4 bases and J lost 8; bases outside the gene matches: 9. Looked up from germline, CDR1 is MGHRA and CDR2 is YSYEKL.

The chain has TRBV3-1 (or the pseudogene TRBV3-2) and TRBJ1-4; 7 nucleotides agree with TRBD1. This CDR3 has 17 amino acids. Germline assignment: CDR1 LGHDT and CDR2 YNNKEL (reference sequence). J was trimmed by 7 bases and V by 3 bases; bases with no gene match: 14. The CDR3 nucleotides read TGTGCCAGCAGCCAGGTTATGCGTGTGACAGGGAGTGAAAAACTGTTTTTT. Translated, it gives CASSQVMRVTGSEKLFF.

This chain uses TRBV28 with TRBJ1-1, with a tentative D call TRBD1 (6 bases). The CDR3 contains 13 residues. V lost 7 bases and J lost 7, with 16 bases in between. Germline loops: CDR1 MDHEN, CDR2 SYDVKM. CDR3 coding DNA: TGTGCCAGCACGGCAGGGACACTTCTTGAAGCTTTCTTT. Translated: CASTAGTLLEAFF. Filled out from reference TRBV28 and TRBJ1-1, the complete variable domain reads DVKVTQSSRYLVKRTGEKVFLECVQDMDHENMFWYRQDPGLGLRLIYFSYDVKMKEKGDIPEGYSVSREKKERFSLILESASTNQTSMYLCASTAGTLLEAFFGQGTRLTVV.

Comment on this clone: Additional DNA sequences in this sample encode the identical CDR3. The chain recombines TRBV5-1 with TRBJ1-1, with a possible D match to TRBD1 (5 bases). The CDR3 spans 13 residues. The V and J ends lost 4 bases and 5 bases respectively, with 12 bases between them. Germline lookup yields CDR1 SGHRS and CDR2 YFSETQ. CDR3 sequence: CASSPGGNTEAFF. The CDR3 coding sequence is TGCGCCAGCAGCCCCGGGGGTAATACTGAAGCTTTCTTT.

The chain recombines TRBV4-2 with TRBJ1-2; 7 bases are shared with TRBD1. Germline values: CDR1 LGHNA, CDR2 YNFKEQ. The CDR3 spans 15 residues. The V segment lost 0 bases and the J segment 8 bases; nucleotides outside the gene matches: 9. This chain's CDR3 is CASSQDRQGVSGYTF. DNA of the CDR3: TGTGCCAGCAGCCAAGATCGGCAGGGGGTGAGCGGCTACACCTTC.

About this clone: Other DNA variants within this sample encode the same CDR3. The chain links TRBV5-1 to TRBJ2-2; D gene uncertain. The CDR3 extends over 13 amino acids. V was shortened by 0 bases and J by 4 bases, with 4 bases between the two germline ends. Germline assignment: CDR1 SGHRS and CDR2 YFSETQ. Written as DNA, the CDR3 is TGCGCCAGCAGCTTGGACGGCACCGGGGAGCTGTTTTTT. Protein sequence: CASSLDGTGELFF.

The chain employs TRBV6-5 and TRBJ2-1; D possibly corresponds to TRBD2 (6 bases). Germline values: CDR1 MNHEY, CDR2 SVGAGI. This CDR3 comprises 15 residues. V was shortened by 6 bases and J by 7 bases, with 19 bases between the two germline ends. CDR3 nucleotides: TGTGCCAGCAGAAAGGAGGGAGTGAAGTCTAATGAGCAGTTCTTC. Residues: CASRKEGVKSNEQFF.

The chain is built from TRBV28 and TRBJ2-7; 7 nucleotides line up with TRBD2. Germline CDR1 MDHEN, CDR2 SYDVKM. Trimming removed 6 bases from V and 3 bases from J; junction bases left unmatched: 8. The CDR3 covers 14 residues. CDR3 amino acids: CASRKIAGRYEQYF. The CDR3 nucleotides read TGTGCCAGCAGGAAAATAGCGGGCCGCTACGAGCAGTACTTC.

The chain uses TRBV25-1 and TRBJ1-2, with TRBD1 matching 10 bases. Germline CDR1 MGHDK, CDR2 SYGVNS. The CDR3 runs to 15 residues. V shed 5 bases, J shed 6 bases, and the junction held 9 bases outside the gene matches. The CDR3 loop reads CASSLPDRGLNGYTF. The CDR3 DNA reads TGTGCCAGCAGTTTACCGGACAGGGGGTTGAATGGCTACACCTTC.